This paragraph covers one T cell receptor (beta chain) sequence. Sequencing used immunoSEQ multiplex PCR; TCRdb keeps in-frame clones, though not all of them. The sample includes more than 100,000 clones, roughly 84% seen only once; the top ten take approximately 5.9%. The data are from a study of T cell responses to AZD1222 COVID-19 vaccine. The wider study: Pooling covered second doses at about 4 or about 12 weeks.

This specimen was peripheral blood, taken on day 0 of AZD1222 vaccination. The origin of this receptor is an adult in good health.

CDR3 nucleotide sequence: TGCAGTGCTAGTCGGCAGGGGGTCGATTCACCCCTCCACTTT. This codes for CSASRQGVDSPLHF. The rearrangement links TRBV20-1 to TRBJ1-6; 7 bases are shared with TRBD1. Germline V CDR1 and CDR2: DFQATT, SNEGSKA (reference sequence). This CDR3 is built from 14 residues. With V trimmed by 3 bases and J by 8 bases, 7 bases remained unmatched.